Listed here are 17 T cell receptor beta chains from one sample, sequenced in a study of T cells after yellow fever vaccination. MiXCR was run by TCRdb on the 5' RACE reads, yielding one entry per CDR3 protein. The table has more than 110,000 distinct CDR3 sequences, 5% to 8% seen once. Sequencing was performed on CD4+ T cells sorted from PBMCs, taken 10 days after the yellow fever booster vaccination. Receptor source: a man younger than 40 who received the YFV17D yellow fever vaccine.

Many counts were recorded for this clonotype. CDR3 region: CASRDKGREGEKLFF. DNA of the CDR3: TGTGCCAGCAGGGATAAAGGGCGCGAAGGTGAAAAACTGTTTTTT. This rearrangement joins TRBV7-9 to TRBJ1-4; D unresolved. V lost 6 bases to trimming and J lost 7 bases, with 18 bases between them. The CDR3 covers 15 residues. CDR1 and CDR2 from the germline V gene are SEHNR and FQNEAQ (reference sequence).

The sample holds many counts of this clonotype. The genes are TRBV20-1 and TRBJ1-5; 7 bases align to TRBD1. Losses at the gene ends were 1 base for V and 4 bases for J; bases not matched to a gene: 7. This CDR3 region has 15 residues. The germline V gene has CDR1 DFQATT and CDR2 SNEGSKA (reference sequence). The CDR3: CSARVVQGKNQPQHF. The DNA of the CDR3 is TGCAGTGCTAGAGTCGTACAGGGGAAGAATCAGCCCCAGCATTTT.

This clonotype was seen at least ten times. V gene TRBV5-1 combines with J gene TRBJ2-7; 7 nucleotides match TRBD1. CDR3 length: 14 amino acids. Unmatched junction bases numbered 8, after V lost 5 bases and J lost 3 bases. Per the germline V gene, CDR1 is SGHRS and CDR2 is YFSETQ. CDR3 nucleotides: TGCGCCAGCAGTTCGGGACAGAGGATCTACGAGCAGTACTTC. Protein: CASSSGQRIYEQYF. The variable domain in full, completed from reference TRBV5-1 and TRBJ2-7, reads KAGVTQTPRYLIKTRGQQVTLSCSPISGHRSVSWYQQTPGQGLQFLFEYFSETQRNKGNFPGRFSGRQFSNSRSEMNVSTLELGDSALYLCASSSGQRIYEQYFGPGTRLTVT.

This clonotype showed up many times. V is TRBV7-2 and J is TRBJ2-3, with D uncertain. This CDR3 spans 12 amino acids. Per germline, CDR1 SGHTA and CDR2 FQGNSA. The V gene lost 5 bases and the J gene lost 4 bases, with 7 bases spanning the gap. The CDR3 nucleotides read TGTGCCAGCAGCCCTACCTCAGATACGCAGTATTTT. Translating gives CASSPTSDTQYF. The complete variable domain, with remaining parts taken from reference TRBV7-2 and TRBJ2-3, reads GAGVSQSPSNKVTEKGKDVELRCDPISGHTALYWYRQSLGQGLEFLIYFQGNSAPDKSGLPSDRFSAERTGGSVSTLTIQRTQQEDSAVYLCASSPTSDTQYFGPGTRLTVL.

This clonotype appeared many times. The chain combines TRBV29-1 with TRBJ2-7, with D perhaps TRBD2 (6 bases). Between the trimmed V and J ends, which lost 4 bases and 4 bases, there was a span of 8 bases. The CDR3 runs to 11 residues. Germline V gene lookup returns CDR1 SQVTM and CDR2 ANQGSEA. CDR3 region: CSVGRDYEQYF. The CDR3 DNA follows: TGCAGCGTTGGGCGGGATTACGAGCAGTACTTC.

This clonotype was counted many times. Written as DNA, the CDR3 is TGCGCCAGCAGCTTAAGGGCTCAGGGAACAGATACGCAGTATTTT. This codes for CASSLRAQGTDTQYF. The V gene is TRBV5-1, the J gene TRBJ2-3; TRBD1 might be the D (5 bases). The germline V gene has CDR1 SGHRS and CDR2 YFSETQ. This CDR3 contains 15 residues. The V end was cut by 2 bases, the J end by 3 bases, with 13 bases between.

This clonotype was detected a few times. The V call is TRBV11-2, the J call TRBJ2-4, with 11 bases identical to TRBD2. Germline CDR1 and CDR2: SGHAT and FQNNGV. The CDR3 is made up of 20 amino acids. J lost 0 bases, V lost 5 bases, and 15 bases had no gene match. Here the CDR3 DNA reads TGTGCCAGCAGCCCCGAGGGGGGGACTAGCGGAGTTAAAGCCAAAAACATTCAGTACTTC. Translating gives CASSPEGGTSGVKAKNIQYF. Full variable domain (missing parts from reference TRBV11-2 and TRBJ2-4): EAGVAQSPRYKIIEKRQSVAFWCNPISGHATLYWYQQILGQGPKLLIQFQNNGVVDDSQLPKDRFSAERLKGVDSTLKIQPAKLEDSAVYLCASSPEGGTSGVKAKNIQYFGAGTRLSVL.

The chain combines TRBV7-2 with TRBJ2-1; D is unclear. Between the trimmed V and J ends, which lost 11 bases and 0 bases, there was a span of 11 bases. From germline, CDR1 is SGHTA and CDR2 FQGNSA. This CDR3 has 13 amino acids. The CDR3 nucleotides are TGTGCCGGGGAACAGATCTCCTACAATGAGCAGTTCTTC. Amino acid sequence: CAGEQISYNEQFF.

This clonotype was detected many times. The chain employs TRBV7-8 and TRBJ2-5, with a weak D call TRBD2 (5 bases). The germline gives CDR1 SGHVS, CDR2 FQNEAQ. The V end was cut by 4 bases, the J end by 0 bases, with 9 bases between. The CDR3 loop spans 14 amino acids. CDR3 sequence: CASSSRRNQETQYF. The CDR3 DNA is TGTGCCAGCAGCTCTCGGAGGAACCAAGAGACCCAGTACTTC.

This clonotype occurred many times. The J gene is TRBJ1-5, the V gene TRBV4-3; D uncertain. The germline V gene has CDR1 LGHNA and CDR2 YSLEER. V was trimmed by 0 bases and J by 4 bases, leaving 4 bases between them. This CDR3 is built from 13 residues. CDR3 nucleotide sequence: TGCGCCAGCAGCCAAGACCCTAATCAGCCCCAGCATTTT. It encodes CASSQDPNQPQHF.

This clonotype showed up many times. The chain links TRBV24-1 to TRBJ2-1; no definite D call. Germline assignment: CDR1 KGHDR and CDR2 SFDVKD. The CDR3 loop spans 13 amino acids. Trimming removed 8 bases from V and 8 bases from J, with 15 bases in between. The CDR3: CATKGGGVHEQFF. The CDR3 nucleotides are TGTGCCACCAAGGGTGGCGGTGTCCATGAGCAGTTCTTC.

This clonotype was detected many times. The CDR3 nucleotides read TGTGCCAGCAGCTTAACCGCACAGGGGGTCGGTAACACTGAAGCTTTCTTT. It is translated as CASSLTAQGVGNTEAFF. V usage is TRBV7-3 and J usage is TRBJ1-1; 8 bases fit TRBD1. CDR3 length: 17 residues. V lost 0 bases and J lost 2; bases outside the gene matches: 8. Germline CDR1 SGHTA, CDR2 FQGTGA. Full variable domain (missing parts from reference TRBV7-3 and TRBJ1-1): GAGVSQTPSNKVTEKGKYVELRCDPISGHTALYWYRQSLGQGPEFLIYFQGTGAADDSGLPNDRFFAVRPEGSVSTLKIQRTERGDSAVYLCASSLTAQGVGNTEAFFGQGTRLTVV.

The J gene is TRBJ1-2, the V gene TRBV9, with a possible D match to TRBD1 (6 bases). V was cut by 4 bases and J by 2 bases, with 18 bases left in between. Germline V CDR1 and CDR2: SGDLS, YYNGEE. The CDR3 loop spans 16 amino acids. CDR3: CASSYRWGLENYGYTF. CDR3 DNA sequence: TGTGCCAGCAGCTATCGATGGGGGCTAGAAAACTATGGCTACACCTTC.

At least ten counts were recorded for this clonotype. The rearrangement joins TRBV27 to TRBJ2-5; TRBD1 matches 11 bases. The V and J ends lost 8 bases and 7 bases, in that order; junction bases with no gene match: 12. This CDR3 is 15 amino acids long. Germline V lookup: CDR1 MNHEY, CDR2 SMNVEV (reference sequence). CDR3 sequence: CASRANHGTGGTQYF. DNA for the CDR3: TGTGCCAGCCGCGCGAACCACGGGACAGGGGGGACCCAGTACTTC.

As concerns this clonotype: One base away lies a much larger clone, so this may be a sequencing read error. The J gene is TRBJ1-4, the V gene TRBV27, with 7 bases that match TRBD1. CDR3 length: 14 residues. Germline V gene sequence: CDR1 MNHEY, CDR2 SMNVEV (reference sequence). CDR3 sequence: CASSLGQFNGKLFF. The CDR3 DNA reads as TGTGCCAGCAGCCTGGGACAGTTTAATGGAAAACTGTTTTTT.

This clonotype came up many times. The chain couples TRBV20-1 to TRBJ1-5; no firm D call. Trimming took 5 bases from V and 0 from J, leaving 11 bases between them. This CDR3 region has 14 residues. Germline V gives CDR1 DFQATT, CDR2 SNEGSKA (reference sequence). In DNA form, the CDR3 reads TGCAGTGCTCGCGACATGTATAGCAATCAGCCCCAGCATTTT. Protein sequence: CSARDMYSNQPQHF.

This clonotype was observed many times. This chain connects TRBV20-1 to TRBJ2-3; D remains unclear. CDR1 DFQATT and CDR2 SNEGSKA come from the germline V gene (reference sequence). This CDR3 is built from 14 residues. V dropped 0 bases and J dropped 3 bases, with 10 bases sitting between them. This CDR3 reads CSARDQVSTDTQYF. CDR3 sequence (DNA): TGCAGTGCTAGAGATCAGGTGTCTACAGATACGCAGTATTTT.